A selection of T cell receptor beta chains follows, all from one sample in a study of blood T cell repertoires in COVID-19. Profiling relied on immunoSEQ multiplex PCR, and the TCRdb table lists in-frame clones only, not all of them. In the table there are 380,000 or so clones, about 87% of which are singletons. Sequencing input: PBMCs or T cells enriched from blood (not recorded which). The receptors were gathered from a man aged 30-40 years who had recovered from COVID-19. Each CDR3 is given with its conserved first and last residue. Each record gives: clone size, V gene, D gene, J gene, CDR3 DNA, CDR3 protein. D genes are given only for firm matches. The size entry is marked missing in some rows and otherwise reads once, few, many or a size class.

>NA|TRBV12-5|NA|TRBJ1-2
TGTGCTAGTGGTTTAGGGGGAGCAGGGGAGTATGGCTACACCTTC
CASGLGGAGEYGYTF
>NA|TRBV10-3|NA|TRBJ1-5
TGTGCCATCAGTGAGTCTCAGAGCAATCAGCCCCAGCATTTT
CAISESQSNQPQHF
>NA|TRBV5-1|TRBD2|TRBJ2-2
TGCGCCAGCAGCCCATCTAGCGGGGGGTTTAAAATCACCGGGGAGCTGTTTTTT
CASSPSSGGFKITGELFF
>NA|TRBV7-9|TRBD1|TRBJ2-5
TGTGCCAGCAGCTACGGACAGGGACGGGGAGAGACCCAGTACTTC
CASSYGQGRGETQYF
>NA|TRBV9|NA|TRBJ1-4
TGTGCCAGCAGCGTTCCGGGGGAAAAACTGTTTTTT
CASSVPGEKLFF
>NA|TRBV30|TRBD1|TRBJ1-6
TGTGCCTGGAGTGTATCGACAGGGGGCGGTGGTTCACCCCTCCACTTT
CAWSVSTGGGGSPLHF
>NA|TRBV6-5|NA|TRBJ2-6
TGTGCCACCTCGGGGGAGGGGGCCAACGTCCTGACTTTC
CATSGEGANVLTF
>NA|TRBV18|NA|TRBJ2-7
TGTGCCAGCTCGTCAGGGGGGTTCTCCTACGAGCAGTACTTC
CASSSGGFSYEQYF
>once|TRBV5-1|TRBD1|TRBJ2-6
TGCGCCAGCAGCTTGGGCGCAGGGGGTCTTTCCTCTGGGGCCAACGTCCTGACTTTC
CASSLGAGGLSSGANVLTF
>NA|TRBV18|NA|TRBJ1-3
TGTGCCAGCTCACCAGCGGAGATATCCTCTGGAAACACCATATATTTT
CASSPAEISSGNTIYF
>NA|TRBV7-9|NA|TRBJ1-2
TGTGCCAGCAGCTTTGACGGGGTGTACTATGGCTACACCTTC
CASSFDGVYYGYTF
>NA|TRBV19|NA|TRBJ1-1
TGTGCCAGTAGTATAGGGGGCCTGAACACTGAAGCTTTCTTT
CASSIGGLNTEAFF
>NA|TRBV10-1|NA|TRBJ2-2
TGCGCCAGCTCGTCAGGGGGGACCGGGGAGCTGTTTTTT
CASSSGGTGELFF
>NA|TRBV19|TRBD2|TRBJ2-1
TGTGCCAGTAGTATAAGATTCGAACTAGCGGGGGGGCCTAGCAATGAGCAGTTCTTC
CASSIRFELAGGPSNEQFF
>NA|TRBV5-4|TRBD1|TRBJ1-4
TGTGCCAGCAGCTTTGGGGGGGGACAGGGTACCGAAAAACTGTTTTTT
CASSFGGGQGTEKLFF
>NA|TRBV30|NA|TRBJ2-2
TGTGCCTGGAGTCCAGGACAGAACACCGGGGAGCTGTTTTTT
CAWSPGQNTGELFF
>once|TRBV9|NA|TRBJ1-3
TGTGCCAGCAGCCACCCCGGGGAAGCATCTGGAAACACCATATATTTT
CASSHPGEASGNTIYF
>NA|TRBV19|TRBD1|TRBJ1-6
TGTGCCAGTAGCGAGACAGGGAATTCACCCCTCCACTTT
CASSETGNSPLHF
>NA|TRBV10-3|NA|TRBJ1-3
TGTGCCATCAGTGAGGACGGGAGCTCTGGAAACACCATATATTTT
CAISEDGSSGNTIYF
>few|TRBV30|TRBD1|TRBJ1-6
TGTGCCTGGAGTTCGGGACAGGAATATTCACCCCTCCACTTT
CAWSSGQEYSPLHF
>NA|TRBV30|NA|TRBJ1-4
TGTGCCTCTCAGGGTGGTAATGAAAAACTGTTTTTT
CASQGGNEKLFF
>NA|TRBV6-5|TRBD1|TRBJ2-1
TGTGCCAGCAGGAGGACAGGCCACGCCAATGAGCAGTTCTTC
CASRRTGHANEQFF
>once|TRBV6-5|NA|TRBJ2-2
TGTGCCAGCCTGGCAGGAAGGCACGGGGAGCTGTTTTTT
CASLAGRHGELFF
>NA|TRBV7-6|TRBD1|TRBJ2-5
TGTGCCAGCAGCTCACAACAGGGGTCTCAAGAGACCCAGTACTTC
CASSSQQGSQETQYF
>NA|TRBV11-2|NA|TRBJ1-1
TGTGCCAGCAGCCCCAACGTCGGGGGGCGAACTGAAGCTTTCTTT
CASSPNVGGRTEAFF
>NA|TRBV10-3|TRBD1|TRBJ1-2
TGTGCCATCAGTGGGACAGGGGTAGGCTACACCTTC
CAISGTGVGYTF
>NA|TRBV19|TRBD2|TRBJ2-3
TGTGCCAGTAGTACGGGACTAGCGGGGGGATCTTCTGCAGATACGCAGTATTTT
CASSTGLAGGSSADTQYF
>few|TRBV5-5|NA|TRBJ1-2
TGTGCCAGCAGTCGCGGTTCGGGGGGAGTTGGCTACACCTTC
CASSRGSGGVGYTF
>NA|TRBV19|TRBD2|TRBJ2-1
TGTGCCAGTAGGCCAGCGGGGGGGCGCAATGAGCAGTTCTTC
CASRPAGGRNEQFF
>few|TRBV11-2|TRBD2|TRBJ2-5
TGTGCCAGCAGCTTAGAAAGTCTAGCGGCCCAGTACTTC
CASSLESLAAQYF
>NA|TRBV27|NA|TRBJ2-7
TGTGCCAGCAGTTTATCATGGCCAAACTACGAGCAGTACTTC
CASSLSWPNYEQYF
>NA|TRBV5-1|TRBD1|TRBJ1-4
TGCGCCAGCAGCTTGGTTACAGGGGCAGACGAAAAACTGTTTTTT
CASSLVTGADEKLFF
>NA|TRBV18|TRBD1|TRBJ1-6
TGTGCCAGCTCAGGCTATCCGGGACAGGCTAATTCACCCCTCCACTTT
CASSGYPGQANSPLHF
>few|TRBV29-1|NA|TRBJ1-2
TGCAGCGTTGTACGGGCAGGCTTTGAAGAGAGGGGGGGCTACACCTTC
CSVVRAGFEERGGYTF
>NA|TRBV20-1|TRBD1|TRBJ2-2
TGCAGTGCTAGTTCAGGGGGCGCTAGGACCGGGGAGCTGTTTTTT
CSASSGGARTGELFF
>NA|TRBV5-1|NA|TRBJ2-7
TGCGCCAGCAGCTGGACCTTAACAGGGCCCTCCTACGAGCAGTACTTC
CASSWTLTGPSYEQYF
>NA|TRBV11-2|TRBD1|TRBJ1-1
TGTGCCAGCAGCGTAACCGGGACAGAGAACACTGAAGCTTTCTTT
CASSVTGTENTEAFF
>NA|TRBV5-6|NA|TRBJ1-1
TGTGCCAGCAGCGCGTCCGGGAATGAAGCTTTCTTT
CASSASGNEAFF
>once|TRBV5-1|NA|TRBJ1-1
TGCGCCAGCAGCGTGACAGACATGAACACTGAAGCTTTCTTT
CASSVTDMNTEAFF
>NA|TRBV10-2|NA|TRBJ1-2
TGCGCCAGCAGTAGCCCCGAGTCAGGTGGCTACACCTTC
CASSSPESGGYTF
>NA|TRBV18|NA|TRBJ2-5
TGTGCCAGCTCAGCGTACCAAGAGACCCAGTACTTC
CASSAYQETQYF
>NA|TRBV6-5|TRBD1|TRBJ1-6
TGTGCCAGCAAAGGCAGGGGACAGTCACCCCTCCACTTT
CASKGRGQSPLHF
>NA|TRBV6-2/TRBV6-3|NA|TRBJ2-7
TGTGCCAGCAGTTACTACAGCGGAGGCGAGCAGTACTTC
CASSYYSGGEQYF
>NA|TRBV5-4|NA|TRBJ2-3
TGTGCCAGCAGCCCCCAGGGCACAGATACGCAGTATTTT
CASSPQGTDTQYF
>NA|TRBV7-8|NA|TRBJ1-2
TGTGCCAGCAGCTTATCGGGGGTAGGCTACACCTTC
CASSLSGVGYTF
>NA|TRBV18|NA|TRBJ1-3
TGTGCCAGCTCACCCTTAATTAGCTTTACGTTAAGCTCTGGAAACACCATATATTTT
CASSPLISFTLSSGNTIYF
>once|TRBV6-2/TRBV6-3|TRBD2|TRBJ2-3
TGTGCCAGCAGCTGGACTAGCGGGGGGGCGCAAGATACGCAGTATTTT
CASSWTSGGAQDTQYF
>NA|TRBV10-1|NA|TRBJ1-1
TGCGCCAGCACGGACAGTATGAACACTGAAGCTTTCTTT
CASTDSMNTEAFF
>NA|TRBV2|TRBD1|TRBJ1-5
TGTGCCAGCAGTGTAAGACAGGGCGATCAGCCCCAGCATTTT
CASSVRQGDQPQHF
>NA|TRBV24-1|TRBD1|TRBJ2-3
TGTGCCACCAGTGATTCGGGACAGGTTTTTTCCGATACGCAGTATTTT
CATSDSGQVFSDTQYF
>NA|TRBV18|NA|TRBJ1-2
TGTGCCAGCTCACCTTTGATCGAACAGAACTATGGCTACACCTTC
CASSPLIEQNYGYTF
>NA|TRBV27|TRBD1|TRBJ1-4
TGTGCCAGCAGTTTATATTTTGGGACAGGGACTCCTTCAAGTGAAAAACTGTTTTTT
CASSLYFGTGTPSSEKLFF
>NA|TRBV2|NA|TRBJ2-3
TGTGCCAGCCTCGACAGCCTAGTTCACCTGGGGCCTGGTACGCAGTATTTT
CASLDSLVHLGPGTQYF
>NA|TRBV11-2|NA|TRBJ2-7
TGTGCCAGCAGCTTAAGAGCTAGGCTCGGCGAGCAGTACTTC
CASSLRARLGEQYF
>once|TRBV9|TRBD2|TRBJ2-1
TGTGCCAGCAGCCCTAGCGGAACCCTCCACAATGAGCAGTTCTTC
CASSPSGTLHNEQFF